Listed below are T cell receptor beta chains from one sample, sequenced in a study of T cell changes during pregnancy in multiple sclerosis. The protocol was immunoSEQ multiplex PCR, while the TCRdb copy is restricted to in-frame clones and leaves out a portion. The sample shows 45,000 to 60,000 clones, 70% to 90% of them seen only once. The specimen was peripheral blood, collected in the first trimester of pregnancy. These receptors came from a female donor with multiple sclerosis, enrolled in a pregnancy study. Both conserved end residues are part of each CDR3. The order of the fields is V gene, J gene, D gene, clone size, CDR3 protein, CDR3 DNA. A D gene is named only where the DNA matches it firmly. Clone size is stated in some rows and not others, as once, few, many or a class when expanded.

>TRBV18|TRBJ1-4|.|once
CASSPRRDNEKLFF
TGTGCCAGCTCACCGCGGCGGGACAATGAAAAACTGTTTTTT
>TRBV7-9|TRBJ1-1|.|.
CASSQTGLKGNWTEAFF
TGTGCCAGCAGCCAGACAGGCCTTAAGGGGAATTGGACTGAAGCTTTCTTT
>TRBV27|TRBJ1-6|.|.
CASSLRDNHSPLHF
TGTGCCAGCAGTCTCCGGGACAACCATTCACCCCTCCACTTT
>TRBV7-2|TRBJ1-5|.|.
CASSLAGQSNQPQHF
TGTGCCAGCAGCTTAGCCGGACAGAGCAATCAGCCCCAGCATTTT
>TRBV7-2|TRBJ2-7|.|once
CASSLYWGHSYEQYF
TGTGCCAGCAGCTTATATTGGGGCCATTCCTACGAGCAGTACTTC
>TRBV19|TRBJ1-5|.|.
CAGGGGAGQPQHF
TGTGCCGGGGGCGGGGGGGCAGGTCAGCCCCAGCATTTT
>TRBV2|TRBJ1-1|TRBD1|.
CASSWAAQGATEAFF
TGTGCCAGCAGTTGGGCGGCACAGGGGGCAACTGAAGCTTTCTTT
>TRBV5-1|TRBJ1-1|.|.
CASSRDTEAFF
TGCGCCAGCAGCCGGGACACTGAAGCTTTCTTT
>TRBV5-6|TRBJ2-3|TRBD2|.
CASSLIGLGPDTQYF
TGTGCCAGCAGCCTCATTGGACTAGGACCAGATACGCAGTATTTT
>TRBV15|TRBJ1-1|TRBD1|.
CATSRGGTGAEEAFF
TGTGCCACCAGCAGAGGAGGGACAGGGGCAGAGGAAGCTTTCTTT
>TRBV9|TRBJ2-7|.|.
CASSAEGPYEQYF
TGTGCCAGCAGCGCGGAGGGCCCCTACGAGCAGTACTTC
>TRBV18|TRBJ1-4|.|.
CASSPPDSLLTNEKLFF
TGTGCCAGCTCACCACCCGACAGCCTTTTAACTAATGAAAAACTGTTTTTT
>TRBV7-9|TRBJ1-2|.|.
CASSFRTERGGYTF
TGTGCCAGCAGCTTCCGGACAGAGAGAGGTGGCTACACCTTC
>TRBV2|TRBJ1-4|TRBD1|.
CASTFGQGSEKLFF
TGTGCCAGCACTTTCGGACAGGGTAGTGAAAAACTGTTTTTT
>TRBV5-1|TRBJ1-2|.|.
CASSRNRDPGGYTF
TGCGCCAGCAGCCGCAACAGGGATCCTGGAGGCTACACCTTC
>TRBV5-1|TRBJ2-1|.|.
CASSLASQDNEQFF
TGCGCCAGCAGCTTGGCTAGCCAGGACAATGAGCAGTTCTTC
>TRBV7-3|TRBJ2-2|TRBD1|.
CASSRTGEAGELFF
TGTGCCAGCAGCAGGACAGGGGAGGCCGGGGAGCTGTTTTTT
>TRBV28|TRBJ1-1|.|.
CASSFPYTEAFF
TGTGCCAGCAGTTTCCCGTACACTGAAGCTTTCTTT
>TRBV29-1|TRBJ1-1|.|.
CSVARSRDTEAFF
TGCAGCGTTGCGCGGAGTCGGGACACTGAAGCTTTCTTT
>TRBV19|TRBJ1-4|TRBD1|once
CASSVRGSREKLFF
TGTGCCAGTAGTGTCAGGGGGTCAAGGGAAAAACTGTTTTTT
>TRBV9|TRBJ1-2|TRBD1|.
CASSPRTGDIYGYTF
TGTGCCAGCAGCCCCAGGACAGGGGACATCTATGGCTACACCTTC
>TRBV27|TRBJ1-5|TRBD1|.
CASSQQGWDQPQHF
TGTGCCAGCAGTCAACAGGGGTGGGATCAGCCCCAGCATTTT
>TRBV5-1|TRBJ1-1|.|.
CASSLDRVGTEAFF
TGCGCCAGCAGCTTGGACAGGGTGGGCACTGAAGCTTTCTTT
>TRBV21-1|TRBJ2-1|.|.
CASSRGQGNNEQFF
TGTGCCAGCAGCAGGGGACAGGGTAATAATGAGCAGTTCTTC
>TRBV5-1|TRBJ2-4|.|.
CASSLWSGVPKNIQYF
TGCGCCAGCAGCTTGTGGTCCGGGGTCCCCAAAAACATTCAGTACTTC
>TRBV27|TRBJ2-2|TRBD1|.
CASSPWDRGHTGELFF
TGTGCCAGCAGTCCCTGGGACAGGGGGCACACCGGGGAGCTGTTTTTT
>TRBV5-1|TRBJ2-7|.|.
CASSLLEFGPYEQYF
TGCGCCAGCAGCTTGTTAGAGTTTGGGCCCTACGAGCAGTACTTC
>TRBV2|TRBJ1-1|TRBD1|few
CASKERGGVGEAFF
TGTGCCAGCAAGGAGAGAGGGGGCGTCGGTGAAGCTTTCTTT
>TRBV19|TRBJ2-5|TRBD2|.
CASSPRLAGLRQETQYF
TGTGCCAGTAGTCCTAGACTAGCGGGGTTGCGCCAAGAGACCCAGTACTTC